One T cell receptor (beta chain) is described in this entry. This sample is drawn from a study of shared clonotypes between healthy human individuals. CDR3 size: 14 residues. The ends were cut back, 2 bases at V and 2 bases at J, with 9 bases in the middle. The V gene's germline CDR1 is SGHDT and CDR2 YYEEEE. The healthy adult donors were HIV-negative and reported no recent acute infections or vaccinations. All the donors were Caucasian adults who lived in Nashville, Tennessee. The authors ran the assay at deep level. Once extracted for a subset, genomic DNA was divided evenly among several immunoSEQ plates. The data were produced by immunoSEQ multiplex PCR, yet TCRdb's version contains in-frame clones alone and is incomplete. The profile covers fewer than 550,000 clones, with about 80% appearing a single time and under 15% taken by the ten largest.

This TCR derives from a woman in her thirties or forties in good health. Some clones in this sample may be carry-over from other donors' samples. This chain joins TRBV5-6 and TRBJ2-3; a possible D gene is TRBD2 (7 bases). Sequencing was carried out using PBMCs. The CDR3 DNA reads TGTGCCAGCAGCTTAGGGGGGGTCACAGATACGCAGTATTTT. Its protein is CASSLGGVTDTQYF.